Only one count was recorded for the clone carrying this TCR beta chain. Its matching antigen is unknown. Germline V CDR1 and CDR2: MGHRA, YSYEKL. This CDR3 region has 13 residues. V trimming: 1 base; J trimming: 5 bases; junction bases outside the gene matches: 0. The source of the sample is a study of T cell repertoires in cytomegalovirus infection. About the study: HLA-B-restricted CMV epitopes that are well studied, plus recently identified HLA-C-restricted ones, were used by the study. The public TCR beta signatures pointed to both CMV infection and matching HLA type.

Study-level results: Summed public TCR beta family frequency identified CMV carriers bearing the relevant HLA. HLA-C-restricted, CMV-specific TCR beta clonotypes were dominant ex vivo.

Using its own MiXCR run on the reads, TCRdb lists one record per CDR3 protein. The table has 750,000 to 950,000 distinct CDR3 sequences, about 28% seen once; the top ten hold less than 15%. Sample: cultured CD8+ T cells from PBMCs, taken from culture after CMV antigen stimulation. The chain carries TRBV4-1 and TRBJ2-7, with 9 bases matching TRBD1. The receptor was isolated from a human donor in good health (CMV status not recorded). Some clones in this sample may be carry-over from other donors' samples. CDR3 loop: CASSQGTGDEQYF. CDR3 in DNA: TGCGCCAGCAGCCAAGGGACAGGGGACGAGCAGTACTTC.